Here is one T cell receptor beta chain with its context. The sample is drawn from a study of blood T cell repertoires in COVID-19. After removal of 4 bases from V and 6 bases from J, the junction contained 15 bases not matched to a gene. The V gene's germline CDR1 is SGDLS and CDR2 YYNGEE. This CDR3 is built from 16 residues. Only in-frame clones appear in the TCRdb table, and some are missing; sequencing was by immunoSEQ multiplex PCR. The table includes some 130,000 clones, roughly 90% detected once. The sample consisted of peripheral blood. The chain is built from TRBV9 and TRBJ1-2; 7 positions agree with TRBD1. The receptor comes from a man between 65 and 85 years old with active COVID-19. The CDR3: CASSLSDRDSLHGYTF. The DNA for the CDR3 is TGTGCCAGCAGCCTCTCCGACAGGGATTCCTTACATGGCTACACCTTC. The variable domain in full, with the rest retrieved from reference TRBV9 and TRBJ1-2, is DSGVTQTPKHLITATGQRVTLRCSPRSGDLSVYWYQQSLDQGLQFLIQYYNGEERAKGNILERFSAQQFPDLHSELNLSSLELGDSALYFCASSLSDRDSLHGYTFGSGTRLTVV.